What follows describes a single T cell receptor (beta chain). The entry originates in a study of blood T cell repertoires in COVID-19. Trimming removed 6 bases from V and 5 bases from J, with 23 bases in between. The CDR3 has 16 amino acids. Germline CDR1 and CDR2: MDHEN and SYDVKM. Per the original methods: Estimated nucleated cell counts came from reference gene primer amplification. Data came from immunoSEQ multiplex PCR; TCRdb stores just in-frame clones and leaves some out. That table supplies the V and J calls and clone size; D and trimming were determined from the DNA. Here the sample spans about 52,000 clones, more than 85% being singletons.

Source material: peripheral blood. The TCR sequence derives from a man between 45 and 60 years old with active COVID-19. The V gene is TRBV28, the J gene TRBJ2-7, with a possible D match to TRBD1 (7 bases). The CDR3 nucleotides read TGTGCCAGCAGCCCAGGGGGGATCGGGTTTCTGGACGAGCAGTACTTC. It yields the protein CASSPGGIGFLDEQYF.